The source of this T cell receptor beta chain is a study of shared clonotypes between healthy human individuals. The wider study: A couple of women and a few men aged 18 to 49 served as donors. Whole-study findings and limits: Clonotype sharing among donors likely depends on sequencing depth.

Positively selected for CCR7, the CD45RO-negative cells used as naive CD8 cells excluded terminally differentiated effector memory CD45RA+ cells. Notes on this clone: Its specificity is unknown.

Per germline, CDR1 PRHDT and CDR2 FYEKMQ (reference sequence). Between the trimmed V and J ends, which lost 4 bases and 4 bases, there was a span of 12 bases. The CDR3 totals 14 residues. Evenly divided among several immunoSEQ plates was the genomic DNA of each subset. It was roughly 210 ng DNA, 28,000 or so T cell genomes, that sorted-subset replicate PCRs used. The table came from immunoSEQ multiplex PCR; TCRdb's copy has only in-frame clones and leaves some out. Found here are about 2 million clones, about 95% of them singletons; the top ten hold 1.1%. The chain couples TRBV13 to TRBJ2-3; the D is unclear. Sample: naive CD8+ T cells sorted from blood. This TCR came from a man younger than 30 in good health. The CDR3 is CASSSDGLPDTQYF. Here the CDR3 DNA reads TGTGCCAGCAGCTCCGACGGCCTGCCAGATACGCAGTATTTT.